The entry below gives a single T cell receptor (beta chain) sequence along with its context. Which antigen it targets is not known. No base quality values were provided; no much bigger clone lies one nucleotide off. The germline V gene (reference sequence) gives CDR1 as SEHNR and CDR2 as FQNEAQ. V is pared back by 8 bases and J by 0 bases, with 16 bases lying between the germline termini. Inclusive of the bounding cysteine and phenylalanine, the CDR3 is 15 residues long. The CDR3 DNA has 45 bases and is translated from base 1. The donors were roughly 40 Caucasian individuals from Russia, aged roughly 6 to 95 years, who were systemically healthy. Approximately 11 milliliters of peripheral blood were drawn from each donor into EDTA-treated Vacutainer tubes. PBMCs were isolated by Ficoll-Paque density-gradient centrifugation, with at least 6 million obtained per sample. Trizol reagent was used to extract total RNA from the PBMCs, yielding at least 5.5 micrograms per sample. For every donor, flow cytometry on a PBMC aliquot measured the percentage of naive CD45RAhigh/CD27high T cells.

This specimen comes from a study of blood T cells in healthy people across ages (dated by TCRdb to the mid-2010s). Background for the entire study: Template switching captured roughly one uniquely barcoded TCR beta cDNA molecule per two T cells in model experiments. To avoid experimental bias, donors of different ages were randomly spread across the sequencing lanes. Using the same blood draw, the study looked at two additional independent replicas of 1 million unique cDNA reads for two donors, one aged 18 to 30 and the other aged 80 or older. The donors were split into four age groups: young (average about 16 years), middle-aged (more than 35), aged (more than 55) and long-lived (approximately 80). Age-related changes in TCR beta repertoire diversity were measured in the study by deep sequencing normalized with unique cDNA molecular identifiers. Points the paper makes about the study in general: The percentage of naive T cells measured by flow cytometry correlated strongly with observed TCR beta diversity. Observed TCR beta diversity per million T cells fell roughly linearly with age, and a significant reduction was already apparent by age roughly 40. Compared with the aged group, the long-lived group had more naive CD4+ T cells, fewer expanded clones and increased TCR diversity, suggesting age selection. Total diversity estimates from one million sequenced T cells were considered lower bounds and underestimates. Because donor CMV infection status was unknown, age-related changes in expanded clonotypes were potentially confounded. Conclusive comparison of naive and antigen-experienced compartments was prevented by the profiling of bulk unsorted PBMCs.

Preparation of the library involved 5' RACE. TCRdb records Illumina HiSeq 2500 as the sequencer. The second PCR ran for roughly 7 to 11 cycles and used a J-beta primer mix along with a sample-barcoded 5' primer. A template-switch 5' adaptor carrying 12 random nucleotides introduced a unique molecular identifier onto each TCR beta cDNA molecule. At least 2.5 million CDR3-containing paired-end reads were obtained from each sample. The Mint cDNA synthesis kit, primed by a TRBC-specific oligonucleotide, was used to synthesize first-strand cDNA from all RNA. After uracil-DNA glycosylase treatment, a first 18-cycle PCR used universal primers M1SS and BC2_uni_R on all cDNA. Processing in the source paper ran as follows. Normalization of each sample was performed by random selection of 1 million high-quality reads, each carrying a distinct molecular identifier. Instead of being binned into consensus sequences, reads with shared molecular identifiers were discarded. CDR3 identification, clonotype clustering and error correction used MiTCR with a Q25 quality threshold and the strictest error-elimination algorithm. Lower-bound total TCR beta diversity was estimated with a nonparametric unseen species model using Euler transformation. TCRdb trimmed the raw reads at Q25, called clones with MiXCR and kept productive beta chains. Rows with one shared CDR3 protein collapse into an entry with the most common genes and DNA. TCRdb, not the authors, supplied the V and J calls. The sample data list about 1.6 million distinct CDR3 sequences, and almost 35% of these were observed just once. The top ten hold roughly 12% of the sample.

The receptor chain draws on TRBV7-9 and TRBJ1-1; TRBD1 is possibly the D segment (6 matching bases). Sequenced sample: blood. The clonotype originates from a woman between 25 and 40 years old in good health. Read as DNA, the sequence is TGTGCCAGCGGAATAATGCAGGGGCTGAACACTGAAGCTTTCTTT. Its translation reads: CASGIMQGLNTEAFF.